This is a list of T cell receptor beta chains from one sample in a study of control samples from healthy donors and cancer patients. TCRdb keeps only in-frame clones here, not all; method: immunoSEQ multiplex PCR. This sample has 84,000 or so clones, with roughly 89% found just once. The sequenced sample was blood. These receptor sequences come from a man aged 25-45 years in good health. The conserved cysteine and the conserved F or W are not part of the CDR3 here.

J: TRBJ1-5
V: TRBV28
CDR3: ASSLGGQRNQPQH

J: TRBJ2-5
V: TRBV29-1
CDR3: STDRGLQETQY

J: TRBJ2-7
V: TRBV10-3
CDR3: AISEGGEGYEQY

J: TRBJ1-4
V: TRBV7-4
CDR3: ASSFRDTRMGKLF

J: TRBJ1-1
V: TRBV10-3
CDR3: AISDREGTEAF

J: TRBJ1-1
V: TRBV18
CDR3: ASSPRIRGQMNTEAF

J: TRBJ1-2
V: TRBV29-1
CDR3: SVAWRYGYT

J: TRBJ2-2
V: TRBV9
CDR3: ASSVVTGELF

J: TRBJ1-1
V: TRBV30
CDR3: AWRALRTANTEAF

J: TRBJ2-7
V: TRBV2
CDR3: ASHRGTYEQY

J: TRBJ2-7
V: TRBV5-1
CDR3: ASSLGAGSYEQY

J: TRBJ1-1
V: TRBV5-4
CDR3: ASSLEGRNTEAF

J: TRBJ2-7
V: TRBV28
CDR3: ASSFPRLQGEQY

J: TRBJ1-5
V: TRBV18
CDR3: ASSPRDDQPQH

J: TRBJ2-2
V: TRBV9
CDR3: ASSVEGESTGELF

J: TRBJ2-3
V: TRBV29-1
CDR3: SVVQGASTDAQY

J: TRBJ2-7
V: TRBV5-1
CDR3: ASSTRLAGAQQY

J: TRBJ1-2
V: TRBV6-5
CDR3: ASDRDRAYGYT

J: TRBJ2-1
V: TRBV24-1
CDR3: ATGLAGLSEQF

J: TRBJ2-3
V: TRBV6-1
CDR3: ASSADIQGRTDTQY

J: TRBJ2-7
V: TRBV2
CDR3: ASRGENEQY

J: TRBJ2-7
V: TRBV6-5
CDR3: ASSEGILSYEQY

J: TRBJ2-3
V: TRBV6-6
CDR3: ASSDPTGPWADTQY

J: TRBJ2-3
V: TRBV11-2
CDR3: ASSDYSTGSFDTQY

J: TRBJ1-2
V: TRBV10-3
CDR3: AISESGGWGYT

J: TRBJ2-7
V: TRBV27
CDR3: ASSLGIRNEQY

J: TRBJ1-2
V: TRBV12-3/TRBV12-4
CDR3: ASSLSAVDGYT

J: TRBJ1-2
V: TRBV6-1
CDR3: ASSDRAAYGYT

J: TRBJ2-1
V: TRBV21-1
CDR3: ASSSRGRERCNEQF

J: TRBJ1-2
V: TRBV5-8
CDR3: GLLNYGYT

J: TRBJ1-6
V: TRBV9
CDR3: ASSVEEGNGDIRYSPLH

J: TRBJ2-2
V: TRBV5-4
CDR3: ASSLGPGSLTTSGELF

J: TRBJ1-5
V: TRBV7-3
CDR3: ASSLFGGQPQH

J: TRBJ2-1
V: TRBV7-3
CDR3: ASSLRAEVRDEQF

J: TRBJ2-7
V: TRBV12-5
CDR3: ASAWGDGYEQY

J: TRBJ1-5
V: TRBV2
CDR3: ASSGGYSNQPQH

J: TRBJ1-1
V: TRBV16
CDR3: ASSQPRGAREAF

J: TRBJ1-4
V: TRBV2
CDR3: ASSEQHVNEKLF

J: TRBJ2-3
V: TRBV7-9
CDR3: ASSSVQPTDTQY

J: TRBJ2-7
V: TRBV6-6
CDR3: ASRPTGGPSYEQY

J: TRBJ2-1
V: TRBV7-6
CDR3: ASSTSGGVYNEQF

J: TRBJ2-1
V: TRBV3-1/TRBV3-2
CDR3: ASSQGLPF

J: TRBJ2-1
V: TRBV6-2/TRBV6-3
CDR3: ASSYQMAGGDNEQF

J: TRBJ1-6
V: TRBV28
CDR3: ASSLEGLGNSPLH

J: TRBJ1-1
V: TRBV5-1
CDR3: ASSLSWWGDRGNTEAF

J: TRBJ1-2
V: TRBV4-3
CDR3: ASSQDLRNGYT

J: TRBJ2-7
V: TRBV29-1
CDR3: SVEVSGQRDYEQY

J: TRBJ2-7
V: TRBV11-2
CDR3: ASSLAATTHEQY

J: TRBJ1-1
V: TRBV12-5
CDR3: ASGKRTGRTVDPSSEAF

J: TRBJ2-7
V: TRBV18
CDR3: ASSYRGQAYYEQY

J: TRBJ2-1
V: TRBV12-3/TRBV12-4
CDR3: ASSPTDNEQF

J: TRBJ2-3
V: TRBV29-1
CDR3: SVGSSAGTDTQY

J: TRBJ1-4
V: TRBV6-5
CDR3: ASTGGRKLF

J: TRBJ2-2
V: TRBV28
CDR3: ASSLQTVNTGELF

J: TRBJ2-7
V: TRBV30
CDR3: AWSVQVSYEQY

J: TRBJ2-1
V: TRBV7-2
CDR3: ASSLPGLAGGSSYNEQF

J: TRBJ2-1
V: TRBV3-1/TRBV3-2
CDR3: ASSLSYSGGSYNEQF

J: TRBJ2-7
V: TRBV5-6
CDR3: ASSLGAGDEQY

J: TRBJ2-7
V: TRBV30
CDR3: AWSEAGKGASDEQY